This T cell receptor (beta chain) was captured in a study of cytomegalovirus exposure and HLA in healthy donors. Whole-study findings and limits: Highest at DRB1 and lowest at HLA-C, TCR association rates differed among HLA loci in a later analysis.

A word on this clone: Its antigen is not identified.

The CDR3 runs to 13 residues. CDR1 and CDR2 from the germline V gene are SSHAT and FNYEAQ (reference sequence). 60 Vbeta and 13 Jbeta primers were used in PCR. The protocol was immunoSEQ multiplex PCR, while the TCRdb copy is restricted to in-frame clones and leaves out a portion. This sample has some 190,000 clones, with approximately 80% found just once. The V call is TRBV7-7, the J call TRBJ2-2; the D is unclear. The specimen sequenced was PBMCs. This receptor was identified in a male donor in good health and CMV-seronegative. Here the CDR3 reads CASCQDSTGELFF. CDR3 bases: TGTGCTAGCTGTCAGGATAGCACCGGGGAGCTGTTTTTT.